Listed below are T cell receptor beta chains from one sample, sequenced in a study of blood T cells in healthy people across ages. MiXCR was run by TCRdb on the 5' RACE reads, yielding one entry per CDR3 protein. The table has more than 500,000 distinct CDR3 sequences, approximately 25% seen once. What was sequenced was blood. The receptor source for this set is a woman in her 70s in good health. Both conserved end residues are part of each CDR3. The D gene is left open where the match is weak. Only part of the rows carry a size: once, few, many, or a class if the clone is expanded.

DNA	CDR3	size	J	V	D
TGCGCCAGCAGCCTGGAAGGGCTAGCGGGGTTCTCCTACAATGAGCAGTTCTTC	CASSLEGLAGFSYNEQFF	NA	TRBJ2-1	TRBV4-1	TRBD2
TGCGCCAGCAGCGGCGGGACAGGTCAGTCAGGCGAGCAGCACTTC	CASSGGTGQSGEQHF	few	TRBJ2-5	TRBV5-1	TRBD1
TGCAGTGCTGGACAGGGGAGAGAGACCCAGTACTTC	CSAGQGRETQYF	NA	TRBJ2-5	TRBV20-1	TRBD1
TGTGCCAGCAGTCAGATAGCGGGAGGGGCCCAAGAGACCCAGTACTTC	CASSQIAGGAQETQYF	once	TRBJ2-5	TRBV28	TRBD2
TGCAGTGCCCCTATGCCCAACACAGGGAGGACTGAAGCTTTCTTT	CSAPMPNTGRTEAFF	NA	TRBJ1-1	TRBV20-1	NA
TGTGCCAGCAGTTACCTCAGGGGAGGCGGGGAGCTGTTTTTT	CASSYLRGGGELFF	NA	TRBJ2-2	TRBV6-5	NA
TGTGCCAGCCCAACCACAGGGTCCTCTCCCCTAGTTTTCACAGATACGCAGTATTTT	CASPTTGSSPLVFTDTQYF	NA	TRBJ2-3	TRBV27	NA
TGTGCCAGCAGCTCCCCAGAGCGGGGGGCCCCCACAGATACGCAGTATTTT	CASSSPERGAPTDTQYF	NA	TRBJ2-3	TRBV11-1	TRBD2
TGTGCCAGCAGCTTAGGCCTAGCGGGGGGGGCAGATACGCAGTATTTT	CASSLGLAGGADTQYF	many	TRBJ2-3	TRBV7-2	TRBD2
TGCGCCAGCAGCGGAGTAGCGGGGGCCAGATTTACTCACTCCTACGAGCAGTACTTC	CASSGVAGARFTHSYEQYF	many	TRBJ2-7	TRBV5-1	TRBD2
TGTGCCAGCGGTCCTCCCGGGTGGGGAAACATTCAGTACTTC	CASGPPGWGNIQYF	NA	TRBJ2-4	TRBV7-2	NA
TGTGCCAGCAGTCTCGGACGGGGGGAAAAACTGTTTTTT	CASSLGRGEKLFF	NA	TRBJ1-4	TRBV12-3/TRBV12-4	NA
TGTGCCAGCAGTAGGACAGGGCAGAACACTGAAGCTTTCTTT	CASSRTGQNTEAFF	few	TRBJ1-1	TRBV6-1	TRBD1
TGTGCCAGCAGCCCCCGGATAACGCAAGATGGGGCTAACTATGGCTACACCTTC	CASSPRITQDGANYGYTF	few	TRBJ1-2	TRBV4-2	NA